Reported below is one T cell receptor (beta chain). The antigen is unknown. The naive CD8 population came from CD45RO-negative cells selected for CCR7, without terminally differentiated effector memory CD45RA+ cells. Replicate PCRs for sorted subsets used roughly 200 ng DNA; this equaled around 29,000 T cell genomes. The protocol was immunoSEQ multiplex PCR, while the TCRdb copy is restricted to in-frame clones and leaves out a portion. The sample carries around 1.9 million clones, 80% to 95% recorded once. Germline trimming cut 5 bases from V and 2 bases from J; bases unmatched to any gene: 10. CDR1 is MNHEY, CDR2 SMNVEV, per germline (reference sequence). This CDR3 is built from 17 residues. This entry is derived from a study of shared clonotypes between healthy human individuals. Study overall: Ranging from 18 to 49 in age, donors were two women and three men. Overall study findings and caveats: Lower generation probabilities were found for non-shared clonotypes than for those shared by all four donors. In a handful of donors, around 4.8% of naive CD4 clonotypes appeared in common.

The origin of this receptor is a man in his late teens or twenties in good health. Some clones in this sample may be carry-over from other donors' samples. Input material: naive CD8+ T cells from PBMCs. The chain recombines TRBV27 with TRBJ2-1; 9 nucleotides line up with TRBD1. The chain's CDR3 is CASSLYSRTGAYNEQFF. The CDR3 nucleotides are TGTGCCAGCAGTCTGTATTCCCGGACAGGGGCCTACAATGAGCAGTTCTTC.